This entry features one T cell receptor (beta chain) sequence. Antigen: not known. The entry originates in a study of CD8 T cells in Susac syndrome. It was with random hexamers that roughly 0.5 to 1 ug RNA was reverse transcribed. Each CDR3 protein is one row after TCRdb ran MiXCR on the immunoSEQ multiplex PCR reads. The repertoire holds 65,000 to 85,000 distinct CDR3 sequences, with 85% to 95% as singletons. CD8+ and CD4+ T cells from blood underwent TCR beta sequencing. Findings and limits, study-wide: Among people with Susac, CD8+ clonal expansion was greatest in TEMRA cells and active patients.

CDR3 size: 17 residues. Germline CDR1 reads SGHRS; CDR2 reads YFSETQ. V was pared by 0 bases and J by 5 bases, with 8 bases of the junction left unmatched. The material sequenced was CD8+ T cells from PBMCs. The chain joins TRBV5-1 to TRBJ2-3, with TRBD1 matching over 11 bases. The clonotype was recovered from a human donor with Susac syndrome. The CDR3 nucleotides read TGCGCCAGCAGCTTGGCCCTCGGGACAGGGGGGGGAGATACGCAGTATTTT. Amino acids: CASSLALGTGGGDTQYF.